One sample yielded the 16 T cell receptor beta chains listed below, sequenced in a study of blood T cell repertoires in COVID-19. Produced via immunoSEQ multiplex PCR; TCRdb's table is partial and in-frame only. The repertoire includes 170,000 or so clones, about 89% of them detected once, and about 2.1% sits in the top ten. Sequencing was done on a sample of peripheral blood. The source is a man younger than 35 who had recovered from COVID-19.

The CDR3 here is CASSYLKYNEQFF. In nucleotides, the CDR3 is TGTGCCAGCAGTTATTTAAAATACAATGAGCAGTTCTTC. This chain joins TRBV6-2 or TRBV6-3 and TRBJ2-1, with unresolved D. Germline CDR1 and CDR2: MNHEY and SVGEGT. The CDR3 is 13 residues long. Trimming took off 3 bases at V and 4 bases at J, with 7 bases between the two ends.

The V gene is TRBV12-3 or TRBV12-4, the J gene TRBJ2-7; D gene unclear. V was trimmed by 5 bases and J by 6 bases, leaving 11 bases between them. The CDR3 extends over 12 amino acids. As DNA, the CDR3 is TGTGCCAGCAGTGCGCCCCCTGCCGAGCAGTACTTC. It specifies CASSAPPAEQYF.

This clone has a single count. This sequence joins TRBV10-1 and TRBJ2-5; TRBD2 matches 11 bases. The CDR3 contains 15 residues. Germline V gene lookup returns CDR1 WNHNN and CDR2 SYGVQD (reference sequence). V lost 4 bases to trimming and J lost 9 bases; unmatched junction nucleotides: 10. In nucleotides, the CDR3 is TGCGCCAGCAGTGGGCCCTTAGCGGGAGGGGAGGCCCAGTACTTC. Its protein product is CASSGPLAGGEAQYF.

The chain links TRBV28 to TRBJ1-4; D is uncertain. Germline values: CDR1 MDHEN, CDR2 SYDVKM. V was pared by 7 bases and J by 7 bases, with 16 bases between. This CDR3 is built from 14 residues. CDR3 residues: CASIGSLPTEKLFF. The CDR3 DNA follows: TGTGCCAGCATTGGGAGCCTACCGACTGAAAAACTGTTTTTT. Full variable domain (outside the CDR3, taken from reference TRBV28 and TRBJ1-4): DVKVTQSSRYLVKRTGEKVFLECVQDMDHENMFWYRQDPGLGLRLIYFSYDVKMKEKGDIPEGYSVSREKKERFSLILESASTNQTSMYLCASIGSLPTEKLFFGSGTQLSVL.

CDR3: CASPPAGGNTEAFF. DNA of the CDR3: TGTGCCAGCCCCCCCGCCGGGGGGAACACTGAAGCTTTCTTT. The V and J genes are TRBV28 and TRBJ1-1, with D maybe TRBD1 (5 bases). The germline CDR1 and CDR2 sequences are MDHEN and SYDVKM. The CDR3 contains 14 residues. The V gene lost 8 bases and the J gene lost 1 base, with 14 bases spanning the gap.

V is TRBV6-5 and J is TRBJ2-7; 13 positions match TRBD2. V lost 8 bases to trimming and J lost 2 bases; unmatched junction nucleotides: 6. This CDR3 has 15 residues. Germline V gene data show CDR1 as MNHEY and CDR2 as SVGAGI. The CDR3 is CASRGGLAGAYEQYF. The CDR3 nucleotides read TGTGCCAGCCGCGGAGGACTAGCGGGAGCCTACGAGCAGTACTTC.

J is TRBJ1-6 and V is TRBV2; D remains ambiguous. CDR3 length: 15 amino acids. Germline values: CDR1 SNHLY, CDR2 FYNNEI. The V end was cut by 2 bases, the J end by 12 bases, with 17 bases between. CDR3: CASSEYGGKSLPLHF. CDR3 coding DNA: TGTGCCAGCAGTGAATACGGAGGAAAGAGTTTACCCCTCCACTTT.

The V call is TRBV7-2, the J call TRBJ2-3; 11 nucleotides align to TRBD2. Germline CDR1 is SGHTA and CDR2 is FQGNSA. The CDR3 length is 14 residues. The V gene end was trimmed by 5 bases and the J gene end by 7 bases; junction bases not matched to a gene: 5. The CDR3 region is CASSPTSGKNTQYF. The CDR3 nucleotides read TGTGCCAGCAGCCCGACTAGCGGGAAAAATACGCAGTATTTT.

The V call is TRBV28, the J call TRBJ2-1, with 7 positions matching TRBD1. Germline V lookup: CDR1 MDHEN, CDR2 SYDVKM. This CDR3 has 15 amino acids. The V and J ends lost 5 bases and 4 bases, in that order; junction bases with no gene match: 8. The CDR3, as DNA: TGTGCCAGCAGTCCAGGGACAGTTATTTACAATGAGCAGTTCTTC. It is translated as CASSPGTVIYNEQFF.

V gene TRBV12-3 or TRBV12-4 combines with J gene TRBJ2-7; 7 bases fit TRBD1. V gave up 5 bases and J gave up 8 bases; unmatched junction bases: 9. The CDR3 is 13 amino acids. In DNA form, the CDR3 reads TGTGCCAGCAGTCTAGGACAGGTTCAGAAGCAGTACTTC. This gives the protein CASSLGQVQKQYF.

The rearrangement links TRBV7-9 to TRBJ2-1; 7 nucleotides line up with TRBD2. The CDR3 spans 16 residues. V trimming: 5 bases; J trimming: 2 bases; junction bases outside the gene matches: 9. Germline-derived CDR1 and CDR2 are SEHNR and FQNEAQ (reference sequence). This chain's CDR3 is CASSHDRDYTYNEQFF. CDR3 nucleotides: TGTGCCAGCAGCCACGACCGGGACTACACCTACAATGAGCAGTTCTTC.

In this sample, this clone turned up a few times. As DNA, the CDR3 is TGTGCCAGCAGTCATAAGACTGGGGCAGATGAAGCTTTCTTT. Its protein is CASSHKTGADEAFF. The gene calls are TRBV6-5 and TRBJ1-1; the D gene is possibly TRBD1 (5 bases). Trimming took 5 bases from V and 7 from J, leaving 17 bases between them. Germline CDR1 and CDR2: MNHEY and SVGAGI. CDR3 size: 14 residues.

The chain has TRBV7-2 and TRBJ1-3; 9 bases align to TRBD1. V shed 5 bases and J 5 bases; nucleotides not matched to a gene: 13. CDR1 is SGHTA, CDR2 FQGNSA, per germline. This CDR3 spans 17 amino acids. The DNA for the CDR3 is TGTGCCAGCAGCCTGGGACAGGGTAATTATCAGAGAAACACCATATATTTT. Translating gives CASSLGQGNYQRNTIYF.

The gene calls are TRBV2 and TRBJ2-7; TRBD1 is a possible D gene (5 bases). The CDR3 runs 12 residues. V lost 4 bases and J 6 bases, leaving 10 bases between the germline ends. Per the germline V gene, CDR1 is SNHLY and CDR2 is FYNNEI. CDR3 residues: CASSGGRSEQYF. CDR3 DNA sequence: TGTGCCAGCAGTGGGGGCCGGTCCGAGCAGTACTTC.

The CDR3 spells CASSFSSNQPQHF. CDR3 nucleotide sequence: TGTGCCAGCAGTTTCAGTAGCAATCAGCCCCAGCATTTT. J is TRBJ1-5 and V is TRBV27, with D unresolved. The CDR3 contains 13 residues. Germline loops: CDR1 MNHEY, CDR2 SMNVEV (reference sequence). The ends were cut back, 3 bases at V and 0 bases at J, with 3 bases in the middle.

The chain has TRBV5-1 and TRBJ2-3, with D perhaps TRBD2 (6 bases). CDR1 is SGHRS and CDR2 is YFSETQ in the germline V gene. The CDR3 runs 14 residues. Trimming removed 5 bases at V and 1 base at J, with 11 bases between. The CDR3 loop is CASSVAERTDTQYF. The DNA of the CDR3 is TGCGCCAGCAGTGTAGCGGAGCGCACAGATACGCAGTATTTT.